This entry lists 2 T cell receptor beta chains sequenced from one sample in a study of T cells after yellow fever vaccination. TCRdb independently ran MiXCR on the 5' RACE reads; one entry per CDR3 protein. The sample holds some 300,000 distinct CDR3 sequences, about 10% seen once. The sample was CD4+ T cells sorted from PBMCs, taken 45 days after the yellow fever booster vaccination. The receptors derive from a man aged 18 to 30 who received the YFV17D yellow fever vaccine.

This clonotype appeared a few times. This chain joins TRBV6-5 and TRBJ2-7; 9 bases match TRBD1. This CDR3 is built from 14 residues. The germline gives CDR1 MNHEY, CDR2 SVGAGI. With 5 bases clipped from V and 5 bases from J, the junction kept 7 bases outside the gene matches. The DNA for the CDR3 is TGTGCCAGCAGTATCACAGGGGGCGGCAACGAGCAGTACTTC. Protein sequence: CASSITGGGNEQYF.

This clonotype came up a few times. This sequence joins TRBV7-9 and TRBJ1-1; TRBD1 agrees at 9 bases. CDR3 length: 13 residues. Looked up from germline, CDR1 is SEHNR and CDR2 is FQNEAQ (reference sequence). With V trimmed by 10 bases and J by 3 bases, 6 bases remained unmatched. In DNA form, the CDR3 reads TGTGCCACCACAGGGGGCAAGGACACTGAAGCTTTCTTT. This sequence encodes CATTGGKDTEAFF.